The T cell receptor beta chain described here comes from a study of OX40 agonist ivuxolimab in advanced cancers. About the investigation overall: Ivuxolimab was a fully human IgG2 agonistic monoclonal antibody targeting the costimulatory receptor OX40 (CD134). Intravenous ivuxolimab was administered to patients every 2 weeks at six dose levels: 0.01, 0.1, 0.3, 1.5, 3 and 10 mg/kg. Among the 52 dose-escalation patients, around 19 had hepatocellular carcinoma, about 15 melanoma, 9 renal cell carcinoma and 9 head and neck cancer. The dose-escalation cohort was 82.7% male with a mean age of about 60 years, ranging from roughly 20 to 80. Prior anti-PD-1, anti-PD-L1 or anti-CTLA-4 therapy was permitted, and checkpoint inhibitors had been received by roughly two fifths of dose-escalation patients. Partial responses occurred in three dose-escalation patients, of whom one had hepatocellular carcinoma and two had cutaneous melanoma. Peripheral TCRbeta sequencing aimed to test whether ivuxolimab altered TCR sequence diversity and caused clonal T-cell expansion. The paper reports the monotherapy dose-escalation portion (N ≈ 50 patients) of the phase I ivuxolimab trial.

The trial excluded patients who had a history of autoimmune disease or who were on systemic immunosuppression. Peripheral blood for TCR sequencing was collected from all dose cohorts at baseline, on cycle 4 day 1, and on cycle 7 day 1. Samples were obtained from an open-label, multicenter, first-in-human phase I dose-escalation trial of ivuxolimab. Adults with locally advanced or metastatic melanoma, renal cell, hepatocellular, or head and neck squamous cell carcinoma were enrolled in the trial. Before TCR sequencing, CD4+ and CD8+ T cells were separately sorted from peripheral blood. Turning to this clone: It has no known antigen specificity. No base qualities exist here, and no much larger clone lies one base off it.

The CDR3 contains 17 residues, cysteine and phenylalanine counted. Only CDR3 DNA remains: 51 bases, in frame from the first base. V loses 1 base, J loses 0 bases, and the germline ends lie 13 bases apart. CDR1 and CDR2 are drawn from the germline V gene: MDHEN, SYDVKM. Paper-wide results and their limitations: The antigen specificity of the clonally expanded peripheral T cells was not determined. After ivuxolimab, more expanded clones were found on average in CD8+ T cells than in CD4+ T cells. At doses of 0.1 to 3.0 mg/kg, clonal expansion of both CD4+ and CD8+ blood T cells was observed from baseline to week 6. Low levels of normalized T-cell clonal expansion were also seen in some nonresponding patients. In the 0.1-3.0 mg/kg groups, partial responders were among the patients with the lowest normalized peripheral clonal expansion, particularly in CD8+ T cells.

To sequence the TCRbeta CDR3 region, genomic DNA was isolated from the sorted cells. The immunoSEQ Assay was used for sequencing of TCRbeta CDR3 regions. In its TCRdb copy, this immuneACCESS table keeps in-frame sequences only and misses some clones. Where compared with another copy, unresolved V genes explain less than half of these, and the others have no known cause. The sample contains approximately 18,000 clones, roughly 73% of them found a single time. In total, the top ten clones hold roughly 28% of the sample. This receptor chain uses TRBV28 and TRBJ1-5; the D gene is unclear. The sequence came from an adult with an advanced solid tumor such as melanoma, head and neck, liver or kidney cancer. The specimen comprised CD4+ or CD8+ T cells sorted from blood, sampled in a trial of the OX40 agonist ivuxolimab. The DNA sequence is TGTGCCAGCAGTTTATTTGGCAGGAGGTATAGCAATCAGCCCCAGCATTTT. The encoded protein is CASSLFGRRYSNQPQHF.